This TCR beta chain was profiled in a study of cytomegalovirus exposure and HLA in healthy donors. The PCR contained 60 Vbeta and 13 Jbeta primers. TCRdb's copy holds only in-frame clones and misses some; the assay was immunoSEQ multiplex PCR. This sample has around 60,000 clones; 65% to 75% occur once, and the top ten carry approximately 25%. The junction had 8 bases not matched to a gene; V was cut back by 8 bases and J by 5 bases. The CDR3 covers 14 residues. Germline assignment: CDR1 WNHNN and CDR2 SYGVQD (reference sequence). This clonotype originated in a man aged 45-65 years in good health and CMV-seropositive. The V gene is TRBV10-1, the J gene TRBJ2-2; 7 bases line up with TRBD1. Sequencing was carried out using PBMCs. The CDR3 nucleotides read TGCGCCAGCGCTATGGGACAGCAAACCGGGGAGCTGTTTTTT. Protein: CASAMGQQTGELFF.